These 26 T cell receptor beta chains were all obtained from the same sample, sequenced in a study of T-cell memory formation after mild COVID-19. TCRdb redid the calling of the 5' RACE reads with MiXCR, one entry per CDR3 protein. The sample holds some 440,000 distinct CDR3 sequences, approximately 23% seen once. The sample taken for sequencing was PBMCs or a T cell subset sorted from them (not recorded which). These receptors all come from an adult woman who had mild COVID-19 (a few samples of this study predate the infection). Cell type and time point are not known.

V gene TRBV10-3 combines with J gene TRBJ2-3; tentative D call: TRBD2 (5 bases). This CDR3 spans 17 amino acids. The germline gives CDR1 ENHRY, CDR2 SYGVKD. V was clipped by 5 bases and J by 0 bases, with 18 bases between them. Here the CDR3 DNA reads TGTGCCATCAGTACCGATCGGGGTAGCATAAGCACAGATACGCAGTATTTT. Translated: CAISTDRGSISTDTQYF.

This chain links TRBV30 with TRBJ1-1; a possible D gene is TRBD1 (5 bases). Germline V gene data show CDR1 as GTSNPN and CDR2 as SVGIG (reference sequence). The CDR3 is 12 residues long. Trimming took off 0 bases at V and 3 bases at J, with 5 bases between the two ends. As DNA, the CDR3 is TGTGCCTGGAGTGTGGGGGACACTGAAGCTTTCTTT. It is translated as CAWSVGDTEAFF.

This clonotype was found a few times. A much larger clone differs by one base, so this may be a read error. The chain recombines TRBV7-2 with TRBJ2-5; D gene uncertain. CDR3 length: 13 residues. V shed 3 bases and J shed 2 bases, with 7 bases lying between them. Germline V gives CDR1 SGHTA, CDR2 FQGNSA. DNA for the CDR3: TGTGCCAGCAGCTTCGGCAGACAAGAGACCCAGTACTTC. Translation gives CASSFGRQETQYF.

This chain uses TRBV7-3 with TRBJ2-7; 8 nucleotides agree with TRBD1. CDR1 is SGHTA and CDR2 is FQGTGA in the germline V gene. The CDR3 covers 15 residues. The V and J ends lost 2 bases and 2 bases, in that order; junction bases with no gene match: 5. The CDR3 region is CASSLGDRSAYEQYF. The CDR3 DNA reads as TGTGCCAGCAGCTTAGGGGACAGGTCAGCCTACGAGCAGTACTTC.

The rearrangement links TRBV4-3 to TRBJ2-7; maybe TRBD1 (6 bases). Per the germline V gene, CDR1 is LGHNA and CDR2 is YSLEER. The CDR3 extends over 14 amino acids. Trimming left V 3 bases short and J 0 bases short, with 9 bases between. DNA of the CDR3: TGCGCCAGCAGCCAGGGGGCCTTCTCCTACGAGCAGTACTTC. Its translation: CASSQGAFSYEQYF.

This clonotype was seen only a few times. The J gene is TRBJ1-1, the V gene TRBV7-2, with D possibly being TRBD1 (5 bases). Trimming shortened V by 3 bases and J by 4 bases, and 12 bases separated the two germline ends. The CDR3 spans 14 residues. Germline values: CDR1 SGHTA, CDR2 FQGNSA. CDR3 protein: CASSFDTGATEAFF. In DNA form, the CDR3 reads TGTGCCAGCAGCTTTGACACTGGGGCCACTGAAGCTTTCTTT.

The V and J genes are TRBV11-2 and TRBJ1-1; 10 positions match TRBD1. The CDR3 has 16 amino acids. Germline CDR1 is SGHAT and CDR2 is FQNNGV. J lost 4 bases, V lost 3 bases, and 8 bases had no gene match. CDR3 protein: CASSFRMGTGATEAFF. The CDR3 region has the DNA TGTGCCAGCAGCTTCCGGATGGGGACAGGGGCCACTGAAGCTTTCTTT.

This clonotype has ten or more counts. The V and J genes are TRBV7-2 and TRBJ2-3, with TRBD2 identical over 15 bases. There are 18 residues in the CDR3. The ends lost 5 bases at V and 2 bases at J; junction bases unmatched: 8. Germline V gives CDR1 SGHTA, CDR2 FQGNSA. Written as DNA, the CDR3 is TGTGCCAGCAGCCCCTTGGGACTAGCGGGAGGACCCACAGATACGCAGTATTTT. This encodes CASSPLGLAGGPTDTQYF.

This clonotype showed up just a few times. The CDR3 DNA is TGTGCCAGTAGTCCAGGGTTCACCGAGCAGTACTTC. Translation gives CASSPGFTEQYF. The chain couples TRBV19 to TRBJ2-7; maybe TRBD1 (5 bases). Trimming pared 5 bases from V and 6 bases from J, leaving 11 bases between. The CDR3 runs to 12 residues. From germline, CDR1 is LNHDA and CDR2 SQIVND (reference sequence).

The chain joins TRBV19 to TRBJ2-5, with 8 bases matching TRBD2. After removal of 1 base from V and 5 bases from J, the junction contained 6 bases not matched to a gene. The CDR3 consists of 15 residues. CDR1 and CDR2 (germline): LNHDA, SQIVND (reference sequence). For the CDR3, the DNA is TGTGCCAGTAGTATAGTTGGCGGGGGGCAGGAGACCCAGTACTTC. Translating it yields CASSIVGGGQETQYF. Supplemented by reference TRBV19 and TRBJ2-5, the full variable domain reads DGGITQSPKYLFRKEGQNVTLSCEQNLNHDAMYWYRQDPGQGLRLIYYSQIVNDFQKGDIAEGYSVSREKKESFPLTVTSAQKNPTAFYLCASSIVGGGQETQYFGPGTRLLVL.

V gene TRBV5-6 combines with J gene TRBJ2-3; 10 bases agree with TRBD2. V dropped 1 base and J dropped 5; count of bases not matched to a gene: 4. This CDR3 is 15 amino acids long. Germline CDR1 and CDR2: SGHDT and YYEEEE. DNA for the CDR3: TGTGCCAGCAGCTTGAGTCTAGCGGGGGAAGATACGCAGTATTTT. This sequence encodes CASSLSLAGEDTQYF.

V is TRBV11-2 and J is TRBJ2-1; 8 bases line up with TRBD2. CDR3 length: 16 residues. The germline V gene encodes CDR1 SGHAT and CDR2 FQNNGV. The V and J ends lost 5 bases and 7 bases, in that order; junction bases with no gene match: 13. CDR3 in DNA: TGTGCCAGCAGCCCCCACACTAGCGGTACTGGGAATGAGCAGTTCTTC. Amino acid sequence: CASSPHTSGTGNEQFF.

This clonotype was detected a few times. J is TRBJ2-3 and V is TRBV24-1; D remains unclear. With 5 bases removed from V and 6 bases from J, the gap between germline ends came to 11 bases. The CDR3 is 13 amino acids. CDR1 and CDR2 (germline): KGHDR, SFDVKD. CDR3 nucleotides: TGTGCCACCAGTGTTCTCGGTAGGGATACGCAGTATTTT. Translating it yields CATSVLGRDTQYF.

This chain links TRBV6-1 with TRBJ2-7; D perhaps matches TRBD1 (5 bases). CDR1 and CDR2 from the germline V gene are MNHNS and SASEGT. This CDR3 contains 13 residues. The V end lost 2 bases, the J end lost 3 bases, and 8 bases lay between the germline ends. CDR3 nucleotides: TGTGCCAGCAGTGAATGGACAAGCTACGAGCAGTACTTC. It encodes CASSEWTSYEQYF.

V is TRBV7-2 and J is TRBJ1-1; 8 positions match TRBD1. Trimming removed 2 bases from V and 5 bases from J; junction bases left unmatched: 4. From germline, CDR1 is SGHTA and CDR2 FQGNSA. The CDR3 spans 14 residues. CDR3 sequence (DNA): TGTGCCAGCAGCTTAACAGGGGGTTGGACTGAAGCTTTCTTT. This translates into CASSLTGGWTEAFF. Complete variable domain (other parts from reference TRBV7-2 and TRBJ1-1): GAGVSQSPSNKVTEKGKDVELRCDPISGHTALYWYRQSLGQGLEFLIYFQGNSAPDKSGLPSDRFSAERTGGSVSTLTIQRTQQEDSAVYLCASSLTGGWTEAFFGQGTRLTVV.

Only a few counts were recorded for this clonotype. The chain uses TRBV15 and TRBJ2-5; 9 nucleotides line up with TRBD1. J was trimmed by 4 bases and V by 2 bases; bases with no gene match: 11. The CDR3 covers 17 residues. Germline CDR1 reads LNHNV; CDR2 reads YYDKDF (reference sequence). The CDR3 region has the DNA TGTGCCACCAGCAGAACGAGCTGGACAGGGGCAGGAGAGACCCAGTACTTC. It encodes CATSRTSWTGAGETQYF.

The table lists this clonotype with a few counts. The rearrangement uses TRBV7-6 and TRBJ2-1, with TRBD2 matching 9 bases. The CDR3 runs 14 residues. Germline V CDR1 and CDR2: SGHVS, FNYEAQ. V lost 8 bases, J lost 3 bases, and 5 bases stayed unmatched. The CDR3 DNA is TGTGCCAGCGTGGCGGGAGGGATCTACAATGAGCAGTTCTTC. Translated: CASVAGGIYNEQFF.

The chain combines TRBV7-2 with TRBJ2-5, with D hard to call. The length of the CDR3 is 14 residues. Trimming removed 1 base from V and 7 bases from J, with 13 bases in between. Germline-derived CDR1 and CDR2 are SGHTA and FQGNSA. CDR3 region: CASSLVESFGTQYF. The CDR3 region has the DNA TGTGCCAGCAGCTTAGTCGAGAGCTTTGGGACCCAGTACTTC.

The chain has TRBV19 and TRBJ2-2, with 7 nucleotides matching TRBD2. This CDR3 comprises 15 residues. J gave up 1 base and V 6 bases, and 5 bases lay outside the gene matches. CDR1 is LNHDA and CDR2 is SQIVND in the germline V gene (reference sequence). The CDR3 region is CASRPGTMNTGELFF. The DNA of the CDR3 is TGTGCCAGTAGACCCGGGACTATGAACACCGGGGAGCTGTTTTTT. The complete variable domain, with remaining parts taken from reference TRBV19 and TRBJ2-2, reads DGGITQSPKYLFRKEGQNVTLSCEQNLNHDAMYWYRQDPGQGLRLIYYSQIVNDFQKGDIAEGYSVSREKKESFPLTVTSAQKNPTAFYLCASRPGTMNTGELFFGEGSRLTVL.

The J gene is TRBJ2-7, the V gene TRBV19; 8 bases align to TRBD1. Germline V CDR1 and CDR2: LNHDA, SQIVND (reference sequence). The CDR3 covers 13 residues. V trimming: 9 bases; J trimming: 4 bases; junction bases outside the gene matches: 8. The CDR3 region has the DNA TGTGCCAGGCCGACAGGGGAAGTGTACGAGCAGTACTTC. Its protein product is CARPTGEVYEQYF.

The chain has TRBV12-3 or TRBV12-4 and TRBJ1-2, with D possibly matching TRBD1 (6 bases). The CDR3 contains 12 residues. V lost 7 bases and J lost 8, with 14 bases in between. CDR3 nucleotides: TGTGCCAGCAACGGGGGGCGGAGGGGCTACACCTTC. This gives the protein CASNGGRRGYTF.

The chain links TRBV12-3 or TRBV12-4 to TRBJ1-1, with D perhaps TRBD1 (6 bases). The CDR3 extends over 13 amino acids. V was shortened by 6 bases and J by 6 bases, with 14 bases between the two germline ends. The CDR3 here is CASRQVGTPEAFF. DNA for the CDR3: TGTGCCAGCAGACAGGTAGGGACACCTGAAGCTTTCTTT.

This CDR3 reads CSARDLSVNTIYGYTF. CDR3 DNA sequence: TGCAGTGCTAGAGATCTTTCCGTGAACACGATCTATGGCTACACCTTC. The chain is built from TRBV20-1 and TRBJ1-2; no clear D. This CDR3 comprises 16 residues. The V end lost 0 bases, the J end lost 4 bases, and 18 bases lay between the germline ends. Germline CDR1 and CDR2: DFQATT and SNEGSKA (reference sequence).

This chain joins TRBV4-1 and TRBJ2-7; 9 positions agree with TRBD1. V lost 3 bases, J lost 0 bases, and 6 bases stayed unmatched. The CDR3 is 16 residues long. The germline V gene encodes CDR1 MGHRA and CDR2 YSYEKL. The CDR3 here is CASSQPGTGSSYEQYF. CDR3 bases: TGCGCCAGCAGCCAGCCCGGGACAGGGAGCTCCTACGAGCAGTACTTC.

The sample holds a few counts of this clonotype. The chain carries TRBV5-8 and TRBJ2-3; D not certain. The CDR3 length is 13 residues. CDR1 is SGHTS, CDR2 YDEGEE, per germline. V lost 3 bases, J lost 2 bases, and 7 bases lay in between. CDR3 region: CASSSWPTDTQYF. In nucleotides, the CDR3 is TGTGCCAGCAGCTCCTGGCCCACAGATACGCAGTATTTT.

This chain links TRBV12-3 or TRBV12-4 with TRBJ2-5, with a weak D call TRBD1 (6 bases). V was pared by 5 bases and J by 0 bases, with 13 bases between. The CDR3 totals 15 residues. The CDR3 DNA is TGTGCCAGCAGTCCCCGGGACACCTACCAAGAGACCCAGTACTTC. This codes for CASSPRDTYQETQYF.